Following are 30 T cell receptor beta chains from one sample sequenced in a study of beta chain features in type 1 diabetes. The sequenced template was cDNA made from the entire isolated RNA. Data came from immunoSEQ multiplex PCR; TCRdb stores just in-frame clones and leaves some out. The table has 200,000 to 250,000 clones, 25% to 35% seen once. The specimen was central memory CD4+ T cells from blood. The receptors derive from a man younger than 40 in good health.

This clone has a handful of counts. DNA for the CDR3: TGCAGCGTTCGGCGGACTAGCGGGAATACGCAGTATTTT. It is translated as CSVRRTSGNTQYF. The rearrangement joins TRBV29-1 to TRBJ2-3; 12 positions match TRBD2. Germline V CDR1 and CDR2: SQVTM, ANQGSEA. This CDR3 spans 13 amino acids. The junction had 4 bases not matched to a gene; V was cut back by 5 bases and J by 7 bases.

A few counts support this clone. V gene TRBV30 combines with J gene TRBJ1-2; 9 bases match TRBD1. J gave up 7 bases and V 2 bases, and 2 bases lay outside the gene matches. The CDR3 length is 12 residues. Germline V lookup: CDR1 GTSNPN, CDR2 SVGIG (reference sequence). DNA of the CDR3: TGTGCCTGGAGTCACAGGGGGCTTGGCTACACCTTC. As protein: CAWSHRGLGYTF. Complete variable domain (other parts from reference TRBV30 and TRBJ1-2): SQTIHQWPATLVQPVGSPLSLECTVEGTSNPNLYWYRQAAGRGLQLLFYSVGIGQISSEVPQNLSASRPQDRQFILSSKKLLLSDSGFYLCAWSHRGLGYTFGSGTRLTVV.

V is TRBV30 and J is TRBJ2-3; D is possibly TRBD1 or TRBD2 (5 bases each). V was shortened by 0 bases and J by 5 bases, with 9 bases between the two germline ends. CDR3 size: 13 residues. The germline V gene encodes CDR1 GTSNPN and CDR2 SVGIG (reference sequence). CDR3 residues: CAWSVAGGDTQYF. The CDR3, as DNA: TGTGCCTGGAGTGTAGCTGGGGGAGATACGCAGTATTTT.

This clone came up a few times. This sequence joins TRBV4-3 and TRBJ2-1; TRBD2 matches at 11 bases. The CDR3 has 20 residues. Germline CDR1 and CDR2: LGHNA and YSLEER. V trimming: 4 bases; J trimming: 0 bases; junction bases outside the gene matches: 14. CDR3 coding DNA: TGCGCCAGCAGCCCGAAAGTGATAGCGGGAGGGCGAGGCTCCTACAATGAGCAGTTCTTC. Its translation: CASSPKVIAGGRGSYNEQFF.

The J gene is TRBJ2-5, the V gene TRBV19; no definite D call. V lost 2 bases, J lost 5 bases, and 9 bases lay in between. The CDR3 loop spans 13 amino acids. The germline CDR1 and CDR2 sequences are LNHDA and SQIVND (reference sequence). In nucleotides, the CDR3 is TGTGCCAGTAGTATAACGTCTATGGAGACCCAGTACTTC. It encodes CASSITSMETQYF.

This clone showed up just once. V is TRBV10-1 and J is TRBJ2-7, with D perhaps matching TRBD2 (6 bases). The CDR3 contains 14 residues. Germline assignment: CDR1 WNHNN and CDR2 SYGVQD (reference sequence). V lost 2 bases and J lost 8, with 16 bases in between. Here the CDR3 reads CASSEGLLPSKQYF. In DNA form, the CDR3 reads TGCGCCAGCAGTGAGGGACTACTCCCCTCGAAGCAGTACTTC.

V and J are TRBV2 and TRBJ2-5, with 7 bases identical to TRBD1. The CDR3 is 13 amino acids. J was trimmed by 3 bases and V by 4 bases; bases with no gene match: 2. The germline CDR1 and CDR2 sequences are SNHLY and FYNNEI. This chain's CDR3 is CASSGQGEETQYF. The DNA for the CDR3 is TGTGCCAGCAGTGGACAGGGCGAAGAGACCCAGTACTTC.

This clone was picked up a small number of times. This chain joins TRBV7-8 and TRBJ2-6; D not certain. Germline V gene data show CDR1 as SGHVS and CDR2 as FQNEAQ. The V gene lost 5 bases and the J gene lost 9 bases, with 11 bases spanning the gap. The CDR3 totals 13 residues. In DNA, the CDR3 is TGTGCCAGCAGCGCTCGACTGGGCAACGTCCTGACTTTC. Translated, it gives CASSARLGNVLTF.

This clone was observed a handful of times. The chain links TRBV7-2 to TRBJ2-3, with a tentative D call TRBD2 (6 bases). The germline gives CDR1 SGHTA, CDR2 FQGNSA. V lost 1 base to trimming and J lost 0 bases, with 11 bases between them. This CDR3 region has 16 residues. CDR3 protein: CASSLGGGKSTDTQYF. The CDR3 nucleotides are TGTGCCAGCAGCTTAGGGGGCGGGAAGAGCACAGATACGCAGTATTTT.

For this clone: Other DNA sequences in the same sample also yield this CDR3. This sequence joins TRBV30 and TRBJ1-1; tentative D call: TRBD1 (5 bases). CDR3 length: 13 amino acids. V was cut by 1 base and J by 1 base, with 7 bases left in between. In germline, CDR1 is GTSNPN, CDR2 SVGIG (reference sequence). The CDR3 DNA follows: TGTGCCTGGAGTGGTCAGGGGAACACTGAAGCTTTCTTT. Protein: CAWSGQGNTEAFF.

The V call is TRBV5-4, the J call TRBJ2-3, with 8 bases fitting TRBD1. The CDR3 sequence is 14 residues long. V shed 3 bases and J 5 bases; nucleotides not matched to a gene: 5. Germline V gene lookup returns CDR1 SGHNT and CDR2 YYREEE (reference sequence). CDR3 protein: CASSSQGAGDTQYF. The CDR3 nucleotides are TGTGCCAGCAGCTCTCAGGGGGCGGGAGATACGCAGTATTTT.

The gene calls are TRBV6-6 and TRBJ1-4; D not certain. Trimming removed 4 bases from V and 2 bases from J, with 8 bases in between. Germline values: CDR1 MNHNY, CDR2 SVGAGI (reference sequence). The CDR3 spans 14 residues. The chain's CDR3 is CASSSPGTNEKLFF. DNA of the CDR3: TGTGCCAGCAGTTCCCCCGGGACTAATGAAAAACTGTTTTTT.

Ten or more counts support this clone. The chain combines TRBV7-8 with TRBJ2-7; D is unclear. The CDR3 sequence is 13 residues long. Germline CDR1 is SGHVS and CDR2 is FQNEAQ. The V end lost 5 bases, the J end lost 6 bases, and 14 bases lay between the germline ends. DNA of the CDR3: TGTGCCAGCAGCGGCAGAAGTTCGGGCGAGCAGTACTTC. This codes for CASSGRSSGEQYF.

J is TRBJ2-7 and V is TRBV6-5, with TRBD1 identical over 12 bases. V lost 6 bases and J lost 4; bases outside the gene matches: 4. The germline CDR1 and CDR2 sequences are MNHEY and SVGAGI. The CDR3 is 14 residues long. The CDR3 region has the DNA TGTGCCAGCAGGGTGGGACAGGGGGCATACGAGCAGTACTTC. This sequence encodes CASRVGQGAYEQYF.

V gene TRBV7-8 combines with J gene TRBJ2-3, with a possible D match to TRBD2 (5 bases). Trimming took off 5 bases at V and 4 bases at J, with 10 bases between the two ends. Germline V lookup: CDR1 SGHVS, CDR2 FQNEAQ. The CDR3 loop spans 13 amino acids. CDR3 amino acids: CASSPRAPDTQYF. The CDR3 bases are TGTGCCAGCAGCCCGAGGGCCCCAGATACGCAGTATTTT.

As for this clone: This sample includes further DNA sequences coding for the same CDR3. The CDR3 DNA reads as TGTGCCAGCAGCGTAGCTGGGGGAGGGGAGACCCAGTACTTC. This encodes CASSVAGGGETQYF. The gene calls are TRBV9 and TRBJ2-5; 7 bases agree with TRBD2. The germline CDR1 and CDR2 sequences are SGDLS and YYNGEE. The CDR3 consists of 14 residues. Trimming at V came to 0 bases and at J to 5 bases, leaving 4 bases not matched to a gene.

Only a few counts were recorded for this clone. The chain carries TRBV10-3 and TRBJ2-1, with D possibly matching TRBD1 (5 bases). Germline V gene data show CDR1 as ENHRY and CDR2 as SYGVKD. Trimming took off 4 bases at V and 5 bases at J, with 12 bases between the two ends. The CDR3 has 14 residues. Written as DNA, the CDR3 is TGTGCCATCAGTGCCAGTAAGGGGAACAATGAGCAGTTCTTC. This encodes CAISASKGNNEQFF.

The rearrangement uses TRBV7-2 and TRBJ1-6; tentative D call: TRBD1 (5 bases). The germline V gene encodes CDR1 SGHTA and CDR2 FQGNSA. CDR3 length: 15 residues. V was clipped by 1 base and J by 9 bases, with 13 bases between them. CDR3 sequence reads: CASSLDGTLSSPLHF. The CDR3 DNA reads TGTGCCAGCAGCTTAGATGGGACGCTGAGTTCACCCCTCCACTTT.

The chain combines TRBV7-2 with TRBJ1-1; 9 nucleotides agree with TRBD1. Unmatched junction bases numbered 7, after V lost 5 bases and J lost 6 bases. The CDR3 covers 14 residues. Germline values: CDR1 SGHTA, CDR2 FQGNSA. The CDR3 here is CASSRDRVPSEAFF. The CDR3 region has the DNA TGTGCCAGCAGCCGGGACAGGGTTCCCTCTGAAGCTTTCTTT.

This chain connects TRBV30 to TRBJ1-3; D remains unclear. Germline loops: CDR1 GTSNPN, CDR2 SVGIG (reference sequence). The CDR3 extends over 13 amino acids. CDR3 DNA: TGTGCTTTCTCAGGACTGGTAGGAAACACCATATATTTT. This gives the protein CAFSGLVGNTIYF.

V and J are TRBV5-1 and TRBJ1-1; TRBD1 matches at 8 bases. The V segment lost 4 bases and the J segment 5 bases; nucleotides outside the gene matches: 10. CDR3 length: 15 residues. CDR1 SGHRS and CDR2 YFSETQ come from the germline V gene. CDR3 coding DNA: TGCGCCAGCAGCGGGGGACAGGTGAAGGGTACTGAAGCTTTCTTT. Its protein is CASSGGQVKGTEAFF.

The gene calls are TRBV30 and TRBJ2-1; D is undetermined. Deletions cut 2 bases from V and 4 bases from J, with 6 bases between. This CDR3 spans 12 amino acids. CDR1 GTSNPN and CDR2 SVGIG come from the germline V gene (reference sequence). In DNA, the CDR3 is TGTGCCTGGAGTAGCAGTTACAATGAGCAGTTCTTC. It yields the protein CAWSSSYNEQFF.

The rearrangement uses TRBV5-6 and TRBJ1-3, with a possible D match to TRBD1 (6 bases). With 2 bases removed from V and 0 bases from J, the gap between germline ends came to 12 bases. The germline V gene has CDR1 SGHDT and CDR2 YYEEEE. The CDR3 contains 16 residues. The CDR3 nucleotides read TGTGCCAGCAGCTTTCGCGGACAGAGCTCTGGAAACACCATATATTTT. Its translation is CASSFRGQSSGNTIYF.

V gene TRBV30 combines with J gene TRBJ2-7; 14 positions match TRBD2. Losses at the gene ends were 5 bases for V and 4 bases for J; bases not matched to a gene: 10. The CDR3 is 16 residues long. Germline CDR1 GTSNPN, CDR2 SVGIG (reference sequence). The CDR3: CAWYGTSGSMGYEQYF. The CDR3, as DNA: TGTGCCTGGTATGGGACTAGCGGGAGTATGGGGTACGAGCAGTACTTC.

This clone was detected a few times. This rearrangement joins TRBV7-8 to TRBJ1-2, with TRBD1 as a possible D gene (5 bases). Deletions cut 5 bases from V and 5 bases from J, with 24 bases between. This CDR3 spans 17 amino acids. Germline loops: CDR1 SGHVS, CDR2 FQNEAQ. The CDR3 bases are TGTGCCAGCAGCCAAGGGATCCGAACGCGGGGCCATTATGGCTACACCTTC. Protein sequence: CASSQGIRTRGHYGYTF.

V is TRBV5-1 and J is TRBJ1-1; TRBD1 matches at 8 bases. This CDR3 spans 15 amino acids. Germline V gene lookup returns CDR1 SGHRS and CDR2 YFSETQ. V shed 1 base, J shed 6 bases, and the junction held 8 bases outside the gene matches. For the CDR3, the DNA is TGCGCCAGCAGCTTGCGACAGGGGAATGGAGCTGAAGCTTTCTTT. The encoded protein is CASSLRQGNGAEAFF.

The chain links TRBV30 to TRBJ1-2; 7 bases line up with TRBD1. The CDR3 loop spans 11 amino acids. The junction had 2 bases not matched to a gene; V was cut back by 5 bases and J by 5 bases. Germline CDR1 reads GTSNPN; CDR2 reads SVGIG (reference sequence). CDR3 residues: CAWGRGYGYTF. The CDR3 DNA sequence: TGTGCCTGGGGCAGGGGGTATGGCTACACCTTC. Looking up the rest from reference TRBV30 and TRBJ1-2 gives the full variable domain: SQTIHQWPATLVQPVGSPLSLECTVEGTSNPNLYWYRQAAGRGLQLLFYSVGIGQISSEVPQNLSASRPQDRQFILSSKKLLLSDSGFYLCAWGRGYGYTFGSGTRLTVV.

The V gene is TRBV19, the J gene TRBJ2-7, with 7 bases lining up with TRBD1. This CDR3 comprises 14 residues. With 7 bases clipped from V and 3 bases from J, the junction kept 9 bases outside the gene matches. Germline V gene lookup returns CDR1 LNHDA and CDR2 SQIVND (reference sequence). CDR3 DNA: TGTGCCAGTAAACGACAGGGTACTAGCTACGAGCAGTACTTC. Translated: CASKRQGTSYEQYF.

V is TRBV7-2 and J is TRBJ2-3; D might be TRBD2 (7 bases). The CDR3 is made up of 16 amino acids. V dropped 3 bases and J dropped 4 bases, with 17 bases sitting between them. Germline lookup yields CDR1 SGHTA and CDR2 FQGNSA. The CDR3 reads CASSLATGGRADTQYF. For the CDR3, the DNA is TGTGCCAGCAGCTTGGCTACGGGGGGCAGGGCAGATACGCAGTATTTT.

This clone came up a few times. In DNA, the CDR3 is TGTGCCAGCAGTTTACGCCGGACTAGCGGGAGCACAGATACGCAGTATTTT. Its translation is CASSLRRTSGSTDTQYF. V usage is TRBV27 and J usage is TRBJ2-3, with TRBD2 matching over 11 bases. Germline CDR1 and CDR2: MNHEY and SMNVEV (reference sequence). The CDR3 is 17 amino acids. Trimming at V came to 2 bases and at J to 0 bases, leaving 4 bases not matched to a gene.